The 25 T cell receptor beta chains reported below all come from one sample, sequenced in a study of blood T cell repertoires in COVID-19 (dated by TCRdb to about 2020). Library preparation employed the immunoSEQ multiplex PCR assay. TCRdb took this table from immuneACCESS and kept in-frame rearrangements with V and J called. Such tables lack part of the clones; where checked against another copy, unresolved V genes explain under half of the gap, and the rest is unexplained. For this sample there are roughly 20,000 clones; just under 90% appear just once. The ten largest make up approximately 5.2% of the sample. Specimen: peripheral blood. Receptor source: a human donor in a cohort sampled during active COVID-19.

CDR3 region: CASSRASPGGETQYF. The CDR3 DNA reads TGTGCCAGCAGCCGTGCGTCCCCGGGAGGGGAGACCCAGTACTTC. This chain uses TRBV11-2 with TRBJ2-5; the match to TRBD2 covers 8 bases. Germline CDR1 and CDR2: SGHAT and FQNNGV. With V trimmed by 5 bases and J by 5 bases, 10 bases remained unmatched. CDR3 length: 15 amino acids.

This clone was seen just once. This chain joins TRBV5-5 and TRBJ1-1, with 9 bases aligning to TRBD1. The CDR3 runs to 15 residues. V lost 3 bases and J lost 3; bases outside the gene matches: 6. CDR1 and CDR2 (germline): SGHKS, YYEKEE (reference sequence). This CDR3 is CASSSTTGGYTEAFF. The CDR3 DNA reads as TGTGCCAGCAGCTCTACTACAGGGGGCTACACTGAAGCTTTCTTT. Using reference TRBV5-5 and TRBJ1-1 for the parts outside the CDR3, the full variable domain is DAGVTQSPTHLIKTRGQQVTLRCSPISGHKSVSWYQQVLGQGPQFIFQYYEKEERGRGNFPDRFSARQFPNYSSELNVNALLLGDSALYLCASSSTTGGYTEAFFGQGTRLTVV.

This clone was detected once. The chain recombines TRBV5-4 with TRBJ1-2, with TRBD1 identical over 8 bases. Trimming took 3 bases from V and 5 from J; bases not matched to a gene: 9. Germline V gives CDR1 SGHNT, CDR2 YYREEE (reference sequence). This CDR3 is built from 15 residues. The CDR3 sequence: CASSSPRGRGYGYTF. The CDR3 nucleotides are TGTGCCAGCAGCTCACCCAGGGGGCGAGGGTATGGCTACACCTTC.

In its sample, this clone was seen a few times. The V gene is TRBV30, the J gene TRBJ2-7, with TRBD1 identical over 9 bases. Germline CDR1 and CDR2: GTSNPN and SVGIG (reference sequence). This CDR3 contains 15 residues. Unmatched junction bases numbered 14, after V lost 2 bases and J lost 9 bases. DNA of the CDR3: TGTGCCTGGAGTTTACGGGGACAGGGTTCCTCGGGGCAGTACTTC. Translated: CAWSLRGQGSSGQYF.

This chain joins TRBV30 and TRBJ1-4; perhaps TRBD1 as D (5 bases). From germline, CDR1 is GTSNPN and CDR2 SVGIG (reference sequence). The V end lost 4 bases, the J end lost 0 bases, and 18 bases lay between the germline ends. The CDR3 extends over 17 amino acids. CDR3 nucleotides: TGTGCCTGGACCAAGACGGGGGGGACCGCAACTAATGAAAAACTGTTTTTT. Its translation: CAWTKTGGTATNEKLFF.

This CDR3 reads CASGQIPPPYEQYF. The CDR3 DNA sequence: TGTGCCAGCGGACAGATACCACCTCCCTACGAGCAGTACTTC. This chain links TRBV28 with TRBJ2-7, with D tentatively TRBD1 (6 bases). Looked up from germline, CDR1 is MDHEN and CDR2 is SYDVKM. The CDR3 sequence is 14 residues long. Trimming took 8 bases from V and 2 from J, leaving 16 bases between them.

The chain carries TRBV24-1 and TRBJ2-3; D is possibly TRBD2 (5 bases). The CDR3 runs 13 residues. The V gene lost 6 bases and the J gene lost 5 bases, with 11 bases spanning the gap. CDR1 KGHDR and CDR2 SFDVKD come from the germline V gene. CDR3: CATSLAGGDTQYF. CDR3 nucleotide sequence: TGTGCCACCAGTTTGGCGGGTGGAGATACGCAGTATTTT.

The chain links TRBV4-2 to TRBJ2-1; 10 bases are a match to TRBD2. CDR3 length equals 16 residues. The germline CDR1 and CDR2 sequences are LGHNA and YNFKEQ. Trimming removed 5 bases from V and 7 bases from J; junction bases left unmatched: 11. CDR3 residues: CASSSGLALPTNEQFF. The CDR3 region has the DNA TGTGCCAGCAGCTCGGGACTAGCGCTACCTACGAATGAGCAGTTCTTC.

The chain joins TRBV19 to TRBJ2-4; 13 positions match TRBD2. V trimming: 4 bases; J trimming: 0 bases; junction bases outside the gene matches: 6. The CDR3 extends over 18 amino acids. Germline CDR1 and CDR2: LNHDA and SQIVND (reference sequence). This CDR3 reads CASSTRGLAGIAKNIQYF. CDR3 nucleotides: TGTGCCAGTAGTACCAGGGGACTAGCGGGAATAGCCAAAAACATTCAGTACTTC.

This clone was detected only once. The chain recombines TRBV5-4 with TRBJ1-6; 10 bases fit TRBD1. This CDR3 is built from 15 residues. The germline V gene has CDR1 SGHNT and CDR2 YYREEE (reference sequence). V was clipped by 4 bases and J by 8 bases; unmatched bases: 6. CDR3 DNA sequence: TGTGCCAGCAGCCTCCCCGGGACAGGGGATTCACCCCTCCACTTT. Residues: CASSLPGTGDSPLHF.

V usage is TRBV6-6 and J usage is TRBJ1-1; TRBD1 is a possible D gene (5 bases). CDR1 and CDR2 (germline): MNHNY, SVGAGI (reference sequence). The CDR3 sequence is 15 residues long. V was cut by 4 bases and J by 0 bases, with 12 bases left in between. The CDR3 loop reads CASSFPDTLNTEAFF. The CDR3 DNA follows: TGTGCCAGCAGTTTTCCGGACACGCTGAACACTGAAGCTTTCTTT.

The CDR3 sequence is CARTGCLAGGSRTYNEQFF. The CDR3 region has the DNA TGTGCCAGAACCGGGTGCCTAGCGGGAGGGAGCAGAACCTACAATGAGCAGTTCTTC. The chain joins TRBV9 to TRBJ2-1; 12 nucleotides agree with TRBD2. This CDR3 spans 19 amino acids. Trimming at V came to 8 bases and at J to 2 bases, leaving 17 bases not matched to a gene. The germline CDR1 and CDR2 sequences are SGDLS and YYNGEE.

The chain carries TRBV13 and TRBJ2-7; maybe TRBD1 (6 bases). Deletions cut 5 bases from V and 4 bases from J, with 21 bases between. The germline V gene has CDR1 PRHDT and CDR2 FYEKMQ (reference sequence). This CDR3 is 16 amino acids long. The CDR3: CASSGRDILADYEQYF. CDR3 in DNA: TGTGCCAGCAGCGGACGGGACATCCTTGCAGATTACGAGCAGTACTTC. The full variable domain, with the rest looked up from reference TRBV13 and TRBJ2-7, is AAGVIQSPRHLIKEKRETATLKCYPIPRHDTVYWYQQGPGQDPQFLISFYEKMQSDKGSIPDRFSAQQFSDYHSELNMSSLELGDSALYFCASSGRDILADYEQYFGPGTRLTVT.

For this clone: A read error may account for a junction end that differs from germline. This chain joins TRBV7-7 and TRBJ2-1; 10 positions match TRBD1. The CDR3 runs to 16 residues. Germline loops: CDR1 SSHAT, CDR2 FNYEAQ (reference sequence). The CDR3 loop is CASSPATGGIYNEQFF. The CDR3 nucleotides are TGTGCTAGCAGCCCAGCGACAGGGGGCATCTACAATGAGCAGTTCTTC.

This chain uses TRBV12-5 with TRBJ1-1; D gene unclear. CDR1 LGHNT and CDR2 FRNRAP come from the germline V gene. The CDR3 consists of 13 residues. V gave up 2 bases and J gave up 5 bases, with 9 bases separating them. CDR3 sequence reads: CASGLSGRTEAFF. The CDR3 coding sequence is TGTGCTAGTGGTTTGTCGGGTCGGACTGAAGCTTTCTTT. The full variable domain, its missing parts supplied by reference TRBV12-5 and TRBJ1-1, is DARVTQTPRHKVTEMGQEVTMRCQPILGHNTVFWYRQTMMQGLELLAYFRNRAPLDDSGMPKDRFSAEMPDATLATLKIQPSEPRDSAVYFCASGLSGRTEAFFGQGTRLTVV.

V gene TRBV5-1 combines with J gene TRBJ2-2; 11 bases are shared with TRBD1. Germline values: CDR1 SGHRS, CDR2 YFSETQ. The trim removed 4 bases at V and 3 bases at J, leaving 2 bases unmatched. This CDR3 spans 15 amino acids. The CDR3 here is CASSLGQGDTGELFF. In DNA form, the CDR3 reads TGCGCCAGCAGCCTGGGACAGGGGGACACCGGGGAGCTGTTTTTT.

The chain carries TRBV20-1 and TRBJ2-1; 9 bases agree with TRBD2. After removal of 3 bases from V and 0 bases from J, the junction contained 6 bases not matched to a gene. From germline, CDR1 is DFQATT and CDR2 SNEGSKA (reference sequence). This CDR3 has 16 amino acids. The CDR3, as DNA: TGCAGTGCTAGTATAGCGGGAGCGAGCTCCTACAATGAGCAGTTCTTC. Translating gives CSASIAGASSYNEQFF.

The chain uses TRBV7-9 and TRBJ2-5, with D perhaps matching TRBD1 (5 bases). This CDR3 region has 13 residues. V dropped 5 bases and J dropped 4 bases, with 11 bases sitting between them. Germline-derived CDR1 and CDR2 are SEHNR and FQNEAQ (reference sequence). The CDR3 is CASSSNQGETQYF. For the CDR3, the DNA is TGTGCCAGCAGCAGCAACCAGGGAGAGACCCAGTACTTC.

The rearrangement uses TRBV30 and TRBJ2-2; D ambiguous. This CDR3 has 13 amino acids. Germline V gene lookup returns CDR1 GTSNPN and CDR2 SVGIG (reference sequence). Trimming took off 4 bases at V and 1 base at J, with 7 bases between the two ends. In DNA, the CDR3 is TGTGCCTGGAACCAGGTGAACACCGGGGAGCTGTTTTTT. This sequence encodes CAWNQVNTGELFF.

This clone was counted a single time. The genes are TRBV13 and TRBJ2-5, with a possible D match to TRBD1 (5 bases). Germline loops: CDR1 PRHDT, CDR2 FYEKMQ (reference sequence). The CDR3 sequence is 15 residues long. Trimming took off 0 bases at V and 2 bases at J, with 10 bases between the two ends. CDR3 nucleotides: TGTGCCAGCAGCTTAGGCGTGGGGCGTCAAGAGACCCAGTACTTC. This encodes CASSLGVGRQETQYF. The variable domain in full, completed from reference TRBV13 and TRBJ2-5, reads AAGVIQSPRHLIKEKRETATLKCYPIPRHDTVYWYQQGPGQDPQFLISFYEKMQSDKGSIPDRFSAQQFSDYHSELNMSSLELGDSALYFCASSLGVGRQETQYFGPGTRLLVL.

Notes on this clone: Within the sample, other DNA sequences also encode this same CDR3. The V and J genes are TRBV6-6 and TRBJ2-2; a possible D gene is TRBD1 (5 bases). V was cut by 0 bases and J by 0 bases, with 8 bases left in between. This CDR3 comprises 16 residues. Germline V gene sequence: CDR1 MNHNY, CDR2 SVGAGI (reference sequence). The CDR3 reads CASSYSRVANTGELFF. CDR3 in DNA: TGTGCCAGCAGTTACTCCAGGGTCGCGAACACCGGGGAGCTGTTTTTT.

Comment on this clone: A read error may produce the germline difference seen at one junction end. The CDR3 here is CASSQTANTGELFF. CDR3 coding DNA: TGTGCTAGCAGTCAGACAGCGAACACCGGGGAGCTGTTTTTT. The chain is built from TRBV7-7 and TRBJ2-2; D is possibly TRBD1 (5 bases). The germline gives CDR1 SSHAT, CDR2 FNYEAQ (reference sequence). The CDR3 has 14 residues.

Only one count was recorded for this clone. This rearrangement joins TRBV7-9 to TRBJ2-3; 8 nucleotides match TRBD2. The germline V gene encodes CDR1 SEHNR and CDR2 FQNEAQ (reference sequence). V was pared by 5 bases and J by 2 bases, with 6 bases of the junction left unmatched. The CDR3 is 15 amino acids. CDR3 protein: CASSRREGSTDTQYF. In DNA form, the CDR3 reads TGTGCCAGCAGCCGTCGGGAGGGGTCCACAGATACGCAGTATTTT.

The chain uses TRBV5-1 and TRBJ2-7; TRBD2 aligns across 10 bases. Germline CDR1 SGHRS, CDR2 YFSETQ. V was pared by 6 bases and J by 6 bases, with 6 bases of the junction left unmatched. The CDR3 is 13 amino acids. The CDR3 nucleotides read TGCGCCAGCAACAGCGGGAGGGCAAGCGAGCAGTACTTC. It is translated as CASNSGRASEQYF.

The genes are TRBV15 and TRBJ2-1, with a weak D call TRBD1 (6 bases). CDR1 is LNHNV and CDR2 is YYDKDF in the germline V gene (reference sequence). V lost 5 bases to trimming and J lost 0 bases, with 14 bases between them. The CDR3 has 16 amino acids. Here the CDR3 DNA reads TGTGCCACCAGCCCCTCAAGGGGGAGCTCCTACAATGAGCAGTTCTTC. Protein product: CATSPSRGSSYNEQFF. The variable domain in full, with the rest retrieved from reference TRBV15 and TRBJ2-1, is DAMVIQNPRYQVTQFGKPVTLSCSQTLNHNVMYWYQQKSSQAPKLLFHYYDKDFNNEADTPDNFQSRRPNTSFCFLDIRSPGLGDTAMYLCATSPSRGSSYNEQFFGPGTRLTVL.